The T cell receptor beta chain described here comes from a study of blood T cell repertoires in COVID-19. The data were produced by immunoSEQ multiplex PCR, yet TCRdb's version contains in-frame clones alone and is incomplete. Seen here are 400,000 to 450,000 clones, approximately 90% observed once, and the top ten hold 0.7% to 1%. J was trimmed by 0 bases and V by 0 bases; bases with no gene match: 3. Germline V gene sequence: CDR1 SGHRS, CDR2 YFSETQ. The CDR3 is 16 amino acids. The J gene is TRBJ2-1, the V gene TRBV5-1; 7 bases are shared with TRBD2. This receptor was obtained from a man aged 18-30 years with COVID-19, enrolled during active disease. The sample comprised peripheral blood. The DNA of the CDR3 is TGCGCCAGCAGCTTGGCCGGCGGGGGCTCCTACAATGAGCAGTTCTTC. Translating it yields CASSLAGGGSYNEQFF.